This entry describes one T cell receptor beta chain. This entry belongs to a study of T cells after somatic rescue of genetic block. Data came from immunoSEQ multiplex PCR; TCRdb stores just in-frame clones and leaves some out. The table records tens of thousands of clones, 95% to 96% of them present only once. The CDR3 has 13 amino acids. Trimming pared 2 bases from V and 4 bases from J, leaving 8 bases between. Germline V lookup: CDR1 SGHTA, CDR2 FQGNSA. The sequenced sample consisted of peripheral blood mononuclear cells (PBMCs). The V and J genes are TRBV7-2 and TRBJ1-1, with D unclear. The clonotype originates from a child under two years old. The CDR3 region has the DNA TGTGCCAGCAGCTTAAGGGAAGGCACTGAAGCTTTCTTT. Residues: CASSLREGTEAFF.